These 14 T cell receptor beta chains were all obtained from the same sample, sequenced in a study of blood T cell repertoires in COVID-19 (dated by TCRdb to the early 2020s). Libraries were constructed by the immunoSEQ multiplex PCR assay. The table comes from immuneACCESS by way of TCRdb, which keeps in-frame sequences with V and J called. Part of the clones is missing from these tables; in studies checked, under half for an unresolved V gene and the rest for unknown reasons. The sample contains fewer than 200,000 clones, roughly 85% of them found a single time. The ten largest clones take up 15% to 20% of the sample. Sequencing was performed on PBMCs or T cells enriched from blood (not recorded which). The receptors here all came from a woman between 70 and 85 years old in a cohort exposed to, infected with or recovered from COVID-19 (not recorded which).

The chain is built from TRBV19 and TRBJ1-5; D remains ambiguous. Trimming pared 1 base from V and 6 bases from J, leaving 7 bases between. Germline V CDR1 and CDR2: LNHDA, SQIVND (reference sequence). This CDR3 has 13 residues. CDR3 nucleotide sequence: TGTGCCAGTAGTATAGGTTATAGTCAGCCCCAGCATTTT. It yields the protein CASSIGYSQPQHF.

V is TRBV30 and J is TRBJ1-5; no clear D. The germline V and J ends were trimmed by 5 bases and 0 bases, with 8 bases remaining between them. Per the germline V gene, CDR1 is GTSNPN and CDR2 is SVGIG (reference sequence). CDR3 length equals 13 residues. The DNA for the CDR3 is TGTGCCTGGGGGAGAAATAGCAATCAGCCCCAGCATTTT. Protein sequence: CAWGRNSNQPQHF.

V is TRBV7-6 and J is TRBJ2-5, with 9 bases identical to TRBD2. The CDR3 length is 14 residues. CDR1 and CDR2 from the germline V gene are SGHVS and FNYEAQ. This CDR3 reads CAPREGLGQETQYF. The CDR3 nucleotides read TGTGCTCCGCGGGAGGGCTTGGGCCAAGAGACCCAGTACTTC.

The chain uses TRBV11-1 and TRBJ2-3; 7 bases agree with TRBD1. CDR3 length: 14 residues. V lost 3 bases to trimming and J lost 4 bases; unmatched junction nucleotides: 4. CDR1 is SGHAT and CDR2 is FQDESV in the germline V gene (reference sequence). CDR3 region: CASSLDRPPDTQYF. The CDR3, as DNA: TGTGCCAGCAGCTTGGACAGGCCGCCAGATACGCAGTATTTT.

The chain recombines TRBV14 with TRBJ2-5, with TRBD2 as a possible D gene (5 bases). Germline V gives CDR1 SGHDN, CDR2 FVKESK. CDR3 length: 16 amino acids. V was cut by 4 bases and J by 0 bases, with 15 bases left in between. The CDR3 sequence is CASSPEERRYQETQYF. CDR3 DNA sequence: TGTGCCAGCAGCCCGGAGGAGAGGAGGTACCAAGAGACCCAGTACTTC.

The rearrangement uses TRBV24-1 and TRBJ1-2; 7 bases line up with TRBD1. The CDR3 sequence is 16 residues long. Germline trimming cut 1 base from V and 2 bases from J; bases unmatched to any gene: 6. CDR1 is KGHDR and CDR2 is SFDVKD in the germline V gene. CDR3 region: CATSDFPPDRNYGYTF. CDR3 DNA sequence: TGTGCCACCAGTGATTTTCCCCCGGACAGGAACTATGGCTACACCTTC.

The V and J genes are TRBV5-1 and TRBJ2-1; 7 bases line up with TRBD2. Germline lookup yields CDR1 SGHRS and CDR2 YFSETQ. Trimming cost V 0 bases and J 8 bases; bases outside gene matches: 11. The CDR3 sequence is 16 residues long. The chain's CDR3 is CASSLERGIMWDEQFF. In nucleotides, the CDR3 is TGCGCCAGCAGCTTGGAGCGGGGAATCATGTGGGATGAGCAGTTCTTC.

This clone has at least ten counts. The chain has TRBV28 and TRBJ1-3; D call uncertain. This CDR3 spans 15 amino acids. Trimming took 3 bases from V and 5 from J, leaving 14 bases between them. The germline V gene has CDR1 MDHEN and CDR2 SYDVKM. CDR3 amino acids: CASSFAARSRNTIYF. CDR3 DNA sequence: TGTGCCAGCAGTTTCGCCGCCAGGTCCAGAAACACCATATATTTT.

The chain recombines TRBV9 with TRBJ2-3, with 9 bases lining up with TRBD2. Germline V gene lookup returns CDR1 SGDLS and CDR2 YYNGEE. The J segment lost 5 bases and the V segment lost 4 bases, leaving 8 bases of the junction unmatched. The length of the CDR3 is 15 residues. CDR3 coding DNA: TGTGCCAGCAGCCCTCTAGCGGGGATGGGAGATACGCAGTATTTT. Its translation is CASSPLAGMGDTQYF.

The CDR3 sequence is CASPRTGQRSGNQPQHF. CDR3 nucleotide sequence: TGTGCCAGCCCAAGGACAGGGCAAAGGTCGGGAAATCAGCCCCAGCATTTT. The V and J genes are TRBV18 and TRBJ1-5, with TRBD1 identical over 8 bases. The CDR3 covers 17 residues. Germline-derived CDR1 and CDR2 are KGHSH and LQKENI. The trim removed 8 bases at V and 4 bases at J, leaving 16 bases unmatched.

The V gene is TRBV7-8, the J gene TRBJ2-2, with D tentatively TRBD2 (5 bases). This CDR3 comprises 14 residues. The germline V gene encodes CDR1 SGHVS and CDR2 FQNEAQ. Trimming left V 2 bases short and J 5 bases short, with 9 bases between. Written as DNA, the CDR3 is TGTGCCAGCAGCTTACGTGGCGGGACCGGGGAGCTGTTTTTT. Translated, it gives CASSLRGGTGELFF.

In this sample, this clone turned up a few times. The genes are TRBV6-5 and TRBJ1-2, with D maybe TRBD1 (6 bases). The ends were cut back, 4 bases at V and 8 bases at J, with 20 bases in the middle. CDR1 and CDR2 (germline): MNHEY, SVGAGI. The CDR3 has 15 amino acids. The CDR3: CASSSPGTNIWGYTF. In DNA, the CDR3 is TGTGCCAGCAGTTCCCCGGGGACAAACATTTGGGGCTACACCTTC.

The chain employs TRBV7-9 and TRBJ2-1; D uncertain. From germline, CDR1 is SEHNR and CDR2 FQNEAQ (reference sequence). Trimming took 3 bases from V and 7 from J, leaving 16 bases between them. This CDR3 comprises 15 residues. The CDR3 sequence: CASSFSLPLPNEQFF. DNA of the CDR3: TGTGCCAGCAGCTTTTCACTACCTCTGCCGAATGAGCAGTTCTTC. Filled out from reference TRBV7-9 and TRBJ2-1, the complete variable domain reads DTGVSQNPRHKITKRGQNVTFRCDPISEHNRLYWYRQTLGQGPEFLTYFQNEAQLEKSRLLSDRFSAERPKGSFSTLEIQRTEQGDSAMYLCASSFSLPLPNEQFFGPGTRLTVL.

This rearrangement joins TRBV3-1 (or the pseudogene TRBV3-2) to TRBJ2-3; a possible D gene is TRBD1 (5 bases). This CDR3 is built from 13 residues. V gave up 8 bases and J gave up 0 bases, with 9 bases separating them. The germline V gene encodes CDR1 LGHDT and CDR2 YNNKEL (reference sequence). In DNA, the CDR3 is TGTGCCAGCCGGGCAGGGAGCACAGATACGCAGTATTTT. This gives the protein CASRAGSTDTQYF.